This passage covers 20 T cell receptor beta chains from one sample sequenced in a study of technical replicates of blood from a few donors. TCRdb's table, derived via immunoSEQ multiplex PCR, lists solely in-frame clones and lacks some. This table has fewer than 100,000 clones, around 89% appearing once. The source material was T cells isolated from PBMCs. Receptors were obtained from a human donor in good health.

The gene calls are TRBV6-5 and TRBJ1-5; D unclear. CDR1 and CDR2 (germline): MNHEY, SVGAGI. The CDR3 runs to 14 residues. V dropped 4 bases and J dropped 6 bases, with 13 bases sitting between them. CDR3 sequence: CASSFLEGGQPQHF. The CDR3 DNA is TGTGCCAGCAGTTTCTTGGAGGGCGGTCAGCCCCAGCATTTT.

The chain has TRBV9 and TRBJ2-7, with TRBD2 identical over 13 bases. The CDR3 covers 17 residues. CDR1 is SGDLS and CDR2 is YYNGEE in the germline V gene. Losses at the gene ends were 3 bases for V and 6 bases for J; bases not matched to a gene: 12. The CDR3 region is CASSAPLAGGPLGEQYF. DNA of the CDR3: TGTGCCAGCAGCGCCCCACTAGCGGGAGGGCCTTTAGGCGAGCAGTACTTC.

The V call is TRBV6-5, the J call TRBJ2-7, with a possible D match to TRBD2 (5 bases). Germline V gene data show CDR1 as MNHEY and CDR2 as SVGAGI. The CDR3 loop spans 16 amino acids. V lost 0 bases and J lost 3, with 15 bases in between. Here the CDR3 DNA reads TGTGCCAGCAGTTACTCTTTTGCGGACGACTACTACGAGCAGTACTTC. Translation gives CASSYSFADDYYEQYF.

The V call is TRBV30, the J call TRBJ2-3; 8 nucleotides align to TRBD2. Trimming took 1 base from V and 5 from J; bases not matched to a gene: 5. The germline V gene has CDR1 GTSNPN and CDR2 SVGIG (reference sequence). The CDR3 is made up of 14 amino acids. Here the CDR3 reads CAWSGAGGIDTQYF. The CDR3, as DNA: TGTGCCTGGAGTGGGGCGGGAGGAATAGATACGCAGTATTTT.

J is TRBJ2-7 and V is TRBV6-5; TRBD1 matches 7 bases. The trim removed 2 bases at V and 3 bases at J, leaving 1 base unmatched. Looked up from germline, CDR1 is MNHEY and CDR2 is SVGAGI. There are 13 residues in the CDR3. The CDR3: CASSYGDSYEQYF. CDR3 in DNA: TGTGCCAGCAGTTACGGGGACAGCTACGAGCAGTACTTC.

The chain links TRBV7-2 to TRBJ1-5, with D unclear. There are 12 residues in the CDR3. Trimming pared 3 bases from V and 5 bases from J, leaving 5 bases between. Germline V gives CDR1 SGHTA, CDR2 FQGNSA. Here the CDR3 reads CASSFPDQPQHF. The CDR3 DNA reads as TGTGCCAGCAGCTTCCCGGATCAGCCCCAGCATTTT.

The CDR3 DNA reads as TGTGCCAGTAGGGGGAATCTGAACACTGAAGCTTTCTTT. This sequence encodes CASRGNLNTEAFF. The rearrangement joins TRBV27 to TRBJ1-1; TRBD1 is a possible D gene (6 bases). Between the trimmed V and J ends, which lost 9 bases and 0 bases, there was a span of 11 bases. The CDR3 has 13 residues. The germline V gene encodes CDR1 MNHEY and CDR2 SMNVEV (reference sequence).

This chain links TRBV27 with TRBJ2-5; TRBD1 matches 7 bases. Germline V gene lookup returns CDR1 MNHEY and CDR2 SMNVEV (reference sequence). There are 13 residues in the CDR3. J lost 4 bases, V lost 5 bases, and 4 bases had no gene match. Here the CDR3 reads CASSPWTGETQYF. The CDR3 DNA sequence: TGTGCCAGCAGTCCCTGGACAGGAGAGACCCAGTACTTC.

The gene calls are TRBV10-2 and TRBJ2-6; 10 bases are shared with TRBD1. This CDR3 region has 17 residues. Per germline, CDR1 WSHSY and CDR2 SAAADI. V was clipped by 7 bases and J by 4 bases; unmatched bases: 10. Written as DNA, the CDR3 is TGCGCCAGCACTAGGGGACAGGGGCGGGCCGGGGCCAACGTCCTGACTTTC. Its translation is CASTRGQGRAGANVLTF.

V gene TRBV11-3 combines with J gene TRBJ2-1, with 9 bases fitting TRBD2. Trimming at V came to 1 base and at J to 5 bases, leaving 12 bases not matched to a gene. Germline loops: CDR1 SGHNT, CDR2 YENEEA. This CDR3 comprises 18 residues. The CDR3 nucleotides are TGTGCCAGCAGCTTAGGGCGGTTAGCGGGAGATTTCAACAATGAGCAGTTCTTC. Encoded protein: CASSLGRLAGDFNNEQFF.

This clone was seen a single time. V gene TRBV27 combines with J gene TRBJ1-1, with D possibly TRBD1 on 6 matching bases. The CDR3 consists of 17 residues. Trimming left V 1 base short and J 0 bases short, with 15 bases between. Germline V lookup: CDR1 MNHEY, CDR2 SMNVEV (reference sequence). The CDR3 nucleotides read TGTGCCAGCAGTTTATTCTACAGGGTGGGATTGAACACTGAAGCTTTCTTT. Protein sequence: CASSLFYRVGLNTEAFF.

The chain carries TRBV7-9 and TRBJ1-5, with D perhaps matching TRBD1 (5 bases). The germline V and J ends were trimmed by 0 bases and 5 bases, with 11 bases remaining between them. Germline CDR1 reads SEHNR; CDR2 reads FQNEAQ (reference sequence). This CDR3 has 15 residues. The CDR3 nucleotides read TGTGCCAGCAGCTTAGCGGGGGGAGCGGATCAGCCCCAGCATTTT. It yields the protein CASSLAGGADQPQHF.

The V and J genes are TRBV4-1 and TRBJ2-3; maybe TRBD1 (7 bases). The CDR3 totals 13 residues. Trimming pared 6 bases from V and 6 bases from J, leaving 13 bases between. Per the germline V gene, CDR1 is MGHRA and CDR2 is YSYEKL. CDR3 residues: CASRHSGGDTQYF. In nucleotides, the CDR3 is TGCGCCAGCAGACACTCAGGGGGGGATACGCAGTATTTT.

This clone showed up just once. The chain is built from TRBV6-6 and TRBJ2-1; TRBD2 is a possible D gene (5 bases). CDR1 is MNHNY, CDR2 SVGAGI, per germline (reference sequence). The ends were cut back, 2 bases at V and 7 bases at J, with 12 bases in the middle. The CDR3 loop spans 14 amino acids. The CDR3 DNA follows: TGTGCCAGCAGTTACACGGGGAATCAGAATGAGCAGTTCTTC. Protein product: CASSYTGNQNEQFF.

The chain carries TRBV5-4 and TRBJ1-1; D may be TRBD1 (6 bases). Trimming removed 4 bases at V and 0 bases at J, with 10 bases between. The CDR3 has 14 amino acids. Germline V gene sequence: CDR1 SGHNT, CDR2 YYREEE (reference sequence). The chain's CDR3 is CASSRDRMNTEAFF. The DNA for the CDR3 is TGTGCCAGCAGCCGCGACAGGATGAACACTGAAGCTTTCTTT.

V usage is TRBV29-1 and J usage is TRBJ1-2, with D unresolved. The CDR3 totals 13 residues. Germline loops: CDR1 SQVTM, CDR2 ANQGSEA. The V and J ends lost 0 bases and 9 bases respectively, with 14 bases between them. CDR3 sequence (DNA): TGCAGCGTTGAAGAGAGCGGGGAGGGAAGCTACACCTTC. It codes for CSVEESGEGSYTF.

This clone has just a few counts. The chain is built from TRBV18 and TRBJ1-5; no clear D. The CDR3 is made up of 15 amino acids. Germline lookup yields CDR1 KGHSH and CDR2 LQKENI. V shed 1 base and J shed 2 bases, with 9 bases lying between them. The CDR3 DNA follows: TGTGCCAGCTCACCACGGAGTGCGGGCAATCAGCCCCAGCATTTT. Translation gives CASSPRSAGNQPQHF.

This chain connects TRBV29-1 to TRBJ1-2; 11 nucleotides align to TRBD1. V shed 4 bases, J shed 6 bases, and the junction held 4 bases outside the gene matches. This CDR3 spans 13 amino acids. Germline CDR1 reads SQVTM; CDR2 reads ANQGSEA. This CDR3 reads CSVARDRGNGYTF. The CDR3 DNA follows: TGCAGCGTTGCCCGGGACAGGGGGAATGGCTACACCTTC.

This chain links TRBV4-3 with TRBJ2-7; a weak D match, TRBD2 (6 bases). V gave up 0 bases and J gave up 2 bases, with 8 bases separating them. CDR1 and CDR2 from the germline V gene are LGHNA and YSLEER. The CDR3 length is 14 residues. The CDR3 DNA reads as TGCGCCAGCAGCCAAGAACTAGCTGCCTACGAGCAGTACTTC. It is translated as CASSQELAAYEQYF.

There are a few counts of this clone. The V call is TRBV28, the J call TRBJ1-5; D unresolved. Germline lookup yields CDR1 MDHEN and CDR2 SYDVKM. This CDR3 is built from 13 residues. V lost 5 bases and J 9 bases, leaving 14 bases between the germline ends. This chain's CDR3 is CASSPGGRRPQHF. The CDR3 nucleotides read TGTGCCAGCAGTCCTGGCGGGAGGAGGCCCCAGCATTTT.